The source of this T cell receptor beta chain is a study of T cell responses to AZD1222 COVID-19 vaccine. Study-wide points: Among vaccine-associated CD4 TCRs, coverage spanned spike, with dominance at 160-218 and 743-854. Clonal diversity may have been underestimated in mostly white British donors. Unmutated variant regions are reportedly the target of nearly half of TCRs that are spike-specific.

V was pared by 6 bases and J by 0 bases, with 12 bases between. CDR3 size: 14 residues. The germline V gene has CDR1 LGHDT and CDR2 YNNKEL (reference sequence). Note on this clone: Antigen: not known.

Assay used: immunoSEQ multiplex PCR; TCRdb lists only in-frame clones, some missing. Of about 180,000 clones listed, approximately 91% are singletons. Pooled samples include second doses given at about 4 or 12 weeks. Sequencing used peripheral blood, obtained 28 days after the second AZD1222 dose. This clonotype originated in an adult who received the AZD1222 COVID-19 vaccine. The chain joins TRBV3-1 (or the pseudogene TRBV3-2) to TRBJ2-7; D tentatively reads TRBD1 or TRBD2 (5 bases each). The DNA of the CDR3 is TGTGCCAGCAGTTTCGGGACGGGCTCCTACGAGCAGTACTTC. Protein sequence: CASSFGTGSYEQYF.